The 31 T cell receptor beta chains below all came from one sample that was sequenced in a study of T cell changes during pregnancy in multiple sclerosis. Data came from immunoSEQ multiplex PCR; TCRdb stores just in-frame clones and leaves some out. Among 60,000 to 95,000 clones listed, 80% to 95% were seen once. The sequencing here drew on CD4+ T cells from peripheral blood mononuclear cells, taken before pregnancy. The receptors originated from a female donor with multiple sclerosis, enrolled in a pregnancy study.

The CDR3 sequence: CASTANTEAFF. The CDR3, as DNA: TGTGCCAGTACTGCTAACACTGAAGCTTTCTTT. V and J are TRBV5-6 and TRBJ1-1; D not certain. The CDR3 extends over 11 amino acids. In germline, CDR1 is SGHDT, CDR2 YYEEEE. Trimming cost V 8 bases and J 2 bases, with 7 bases left between them. Combining the CDR3 with reference TRBV5-6 and TRBJ1-1 gives the whole variable domain DAGVTQSPTHLIKTRGQQVTLRCSPKSGHDTVSWYQQALGQGPQFIFQYYEEEERQRGNFPDRFSGHQFPNYSSELNVNALLLGDSALYLCASTANTEAFFGQGTRLTVV.

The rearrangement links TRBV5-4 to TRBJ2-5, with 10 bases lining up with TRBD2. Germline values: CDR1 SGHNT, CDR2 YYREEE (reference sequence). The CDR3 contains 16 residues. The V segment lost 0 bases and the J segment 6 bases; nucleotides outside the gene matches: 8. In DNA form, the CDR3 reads TGTGCCAGCAGCTTGGGGAGCGGGGGGGCCGGTCAGACCCAGTACTTC. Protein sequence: CASSLGSGGAGQTQYF. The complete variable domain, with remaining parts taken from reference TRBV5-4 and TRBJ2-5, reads ETGVTQSPTHLIKTRGQQVTLRCSSQSGHNTVSWYQQALGQGPQFIFQYYREEENGRGNFPPRFSGLQFPNYSSELNVNALELDDSALYLCASSLGSGGAGQTQYFGPGTRLLVL.

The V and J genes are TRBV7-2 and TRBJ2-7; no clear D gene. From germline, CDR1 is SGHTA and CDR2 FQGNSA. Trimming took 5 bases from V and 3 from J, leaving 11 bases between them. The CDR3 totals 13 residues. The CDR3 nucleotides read TGTGCCAGCAGCCTACTTTTTAGCTACGAGCAGTACTTC. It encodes CASSLLFSYEQYF. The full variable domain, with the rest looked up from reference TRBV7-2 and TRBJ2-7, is GAGVSQSPSNKVTEKGKDVELRCDPISGHTALYWYRQSLGQGLEFLIYFQGNSAPDKSGLPSDRFSAERTGGSVSTLTIQRTQQEDSAVYLCASSLLFSYEQYFGPGTRLTVT.

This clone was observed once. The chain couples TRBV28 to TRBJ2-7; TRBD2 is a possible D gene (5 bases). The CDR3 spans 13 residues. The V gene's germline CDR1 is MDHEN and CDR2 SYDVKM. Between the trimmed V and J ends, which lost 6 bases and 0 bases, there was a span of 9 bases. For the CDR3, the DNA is TGTGCCAGCAGCCCGACTACCTCCTACGAGCAGTACTTC. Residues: CASSPTTSYEQYF. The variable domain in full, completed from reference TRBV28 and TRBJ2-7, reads DVKVTQSSRYLVKRTGEKVFLECVQDMDHENMFWYRQDPGLGLRLIYFSYDVKMKEKGDIPEGYSVSREKKERFSLILESASTNQTSMYLCASSPTTSYEQYFGPGTRLTVT.

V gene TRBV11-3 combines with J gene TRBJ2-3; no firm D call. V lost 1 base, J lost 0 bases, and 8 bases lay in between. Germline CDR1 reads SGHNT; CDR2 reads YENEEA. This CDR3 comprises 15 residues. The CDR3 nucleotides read TGTGCCAGCAGCTTAGGCTGGCTTAGCACAGATACGCAGTATTTT. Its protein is CASSLGWLSTDTQYF.

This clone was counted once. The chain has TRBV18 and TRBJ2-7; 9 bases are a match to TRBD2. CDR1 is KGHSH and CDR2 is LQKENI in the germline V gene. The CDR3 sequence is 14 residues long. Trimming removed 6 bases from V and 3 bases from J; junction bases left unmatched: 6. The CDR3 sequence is CASSPGLAFYEQYF. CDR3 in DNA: TGTGCCAGCTCCCCGGGACTAGCCTTCTACGAGCAGTACTTC.

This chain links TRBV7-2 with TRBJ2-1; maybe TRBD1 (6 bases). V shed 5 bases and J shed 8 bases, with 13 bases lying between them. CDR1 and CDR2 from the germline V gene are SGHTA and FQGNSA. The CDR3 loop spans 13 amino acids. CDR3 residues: CASSPDRLDEQFF. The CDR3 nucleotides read TGTGCCAGCAGCCCAGACAGGTTGGATGAGCAGTTCTTC.

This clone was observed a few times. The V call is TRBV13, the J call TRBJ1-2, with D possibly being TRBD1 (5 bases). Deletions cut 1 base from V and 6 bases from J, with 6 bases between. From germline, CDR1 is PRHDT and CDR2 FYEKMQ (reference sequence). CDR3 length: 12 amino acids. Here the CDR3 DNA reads TGTGCCAGCAGCTTAGCGGGGGATGGCTACACCTTC. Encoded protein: CASSLAGDGYTF. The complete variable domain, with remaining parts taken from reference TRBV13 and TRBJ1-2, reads AAGVIQSPRHLIKEKRETATLKCYPIPRHDTVYWYQQGPGQDPQFLISFYEKMQSDKGSIPDRFSAQQFSDYHSELNMSSLELGDSALYFCASSLAGDGYTFGSGTRLTVV.

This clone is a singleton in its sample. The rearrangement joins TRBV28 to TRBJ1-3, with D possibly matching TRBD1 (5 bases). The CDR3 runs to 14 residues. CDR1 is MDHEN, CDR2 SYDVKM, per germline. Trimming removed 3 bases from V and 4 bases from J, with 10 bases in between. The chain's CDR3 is CASSLSGSGNTIYF. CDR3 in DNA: TGTGCCAGCAGTTTGTCAGGGTCAGGAAACACCATATATTTT.

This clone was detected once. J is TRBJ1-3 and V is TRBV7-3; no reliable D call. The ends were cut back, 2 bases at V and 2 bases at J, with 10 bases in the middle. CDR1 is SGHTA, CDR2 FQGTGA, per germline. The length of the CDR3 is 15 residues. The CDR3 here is CASSLYSGTGNTIYF. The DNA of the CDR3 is TGTGCCAGCAGCTTATATTCGGGGACTGGAAACACCATATATTTT.

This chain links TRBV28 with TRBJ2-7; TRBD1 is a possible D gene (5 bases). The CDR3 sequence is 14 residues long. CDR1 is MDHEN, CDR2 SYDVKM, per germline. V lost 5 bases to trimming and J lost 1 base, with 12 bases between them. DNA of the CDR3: TGTGCCAGCAGTCCCAGGGTGAGGTCCTACGAGCAGTACTTC. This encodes CASSPRVRSYEQYF.

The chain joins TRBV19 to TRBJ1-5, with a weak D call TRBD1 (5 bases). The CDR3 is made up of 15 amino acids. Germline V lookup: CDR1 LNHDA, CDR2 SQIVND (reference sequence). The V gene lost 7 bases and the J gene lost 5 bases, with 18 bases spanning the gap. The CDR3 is CASNDLGQGDQPQHF. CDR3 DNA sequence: TGTGCCAGTAACGATCTTGGACAAGGGGATCAGCCCCAGCATTTT. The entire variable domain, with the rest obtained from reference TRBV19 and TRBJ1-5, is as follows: DGGITQSPKYLFRKEGQNVTLSCEQNLNHDAMYWYRQDPGQGLRLIYYSQIVNDFQKGDIAEGYSVSREKKESFPLTVTSAQKNPTAFYLCASNDLGQGDQPQHFGDGTRLSIL.

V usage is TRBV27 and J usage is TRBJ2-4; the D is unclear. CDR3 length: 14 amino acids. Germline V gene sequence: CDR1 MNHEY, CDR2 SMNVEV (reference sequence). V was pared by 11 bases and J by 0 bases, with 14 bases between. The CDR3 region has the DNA TGTGCCGTCATGGCGGATACAGCCAAAAACATTCAGTACTTC. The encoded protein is CAVMADTAKNIQYF.

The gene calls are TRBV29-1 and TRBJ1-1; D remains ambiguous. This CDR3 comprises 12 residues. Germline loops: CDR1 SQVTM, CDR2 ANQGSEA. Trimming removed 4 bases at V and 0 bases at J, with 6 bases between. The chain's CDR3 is CSVGYMNTEAFF. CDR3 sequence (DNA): TGCAGCGTTGGGTACATGAACACTGAAGCTTTCTTT.

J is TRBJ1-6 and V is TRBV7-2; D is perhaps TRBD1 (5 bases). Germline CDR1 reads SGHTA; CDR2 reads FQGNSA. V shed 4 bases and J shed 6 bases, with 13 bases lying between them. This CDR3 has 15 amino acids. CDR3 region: CASSSRQLSNSPLHF. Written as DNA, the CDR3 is TGTGCCAGCAGCTCCCGACAGTTATCTAATTCACCCCTCCACTTT.

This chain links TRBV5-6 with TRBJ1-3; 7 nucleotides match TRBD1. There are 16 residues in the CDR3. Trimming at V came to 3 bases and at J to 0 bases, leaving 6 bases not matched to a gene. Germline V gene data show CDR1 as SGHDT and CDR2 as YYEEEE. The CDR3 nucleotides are TGTGCCAGCAGCTCAAAGGCAGGGGGCTCTGGAAACACCATATATTTT. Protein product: CASSSKAGGSGNTIYF.

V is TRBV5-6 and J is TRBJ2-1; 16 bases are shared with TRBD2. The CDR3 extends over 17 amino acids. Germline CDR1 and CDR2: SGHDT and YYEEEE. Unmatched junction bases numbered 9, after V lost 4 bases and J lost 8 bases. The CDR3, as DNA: TGTGCCAGCAGCGGTATCGGGACTAGCGGGAGGGTCGATGAGCAGTTCTTC. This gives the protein CASSGIGTSGRVDEQFF.

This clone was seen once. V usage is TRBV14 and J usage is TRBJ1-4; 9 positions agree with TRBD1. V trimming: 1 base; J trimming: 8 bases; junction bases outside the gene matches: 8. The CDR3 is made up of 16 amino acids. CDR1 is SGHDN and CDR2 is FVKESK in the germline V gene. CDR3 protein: CASSQGWTGAGEKLFF. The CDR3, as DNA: TGTGCCAGCAGCCAAGGTTGGACAGGGGCAGGGGAAAAACTGTTTTTT.

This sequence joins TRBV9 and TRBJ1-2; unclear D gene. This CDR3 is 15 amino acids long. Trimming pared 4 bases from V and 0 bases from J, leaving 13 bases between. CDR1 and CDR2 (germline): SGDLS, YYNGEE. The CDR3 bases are TGTGCCAGCAGCACCCCCGGGAAGACTAACTATGGCTACACCTTC. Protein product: CASSTPGKTNYGYTF.

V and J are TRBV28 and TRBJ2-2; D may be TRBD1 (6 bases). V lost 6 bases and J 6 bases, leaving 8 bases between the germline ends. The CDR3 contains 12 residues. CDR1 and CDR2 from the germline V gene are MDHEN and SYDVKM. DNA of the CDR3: TGTGCCAGCAGGAGGGGGTCCGGGGAGCTGTTTTTT. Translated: CASRRGSGELFF. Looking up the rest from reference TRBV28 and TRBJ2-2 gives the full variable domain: DVKVTQSSRYLVKRTGEKVFLECVQDMDHENMFWYRQDPGLGLRLIYFSYDVKMKEKGDIPEGYSVSREKKERFSLILESASTNQTSMYLCASRRGSGELFFGEGSRLTVL.

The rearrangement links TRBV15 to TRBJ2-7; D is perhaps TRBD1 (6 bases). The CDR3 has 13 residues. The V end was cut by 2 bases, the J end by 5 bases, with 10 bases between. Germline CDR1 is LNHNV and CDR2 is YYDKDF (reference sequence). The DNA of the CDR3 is TGTGCCACCAGCAGATACAACAGGGACGAGCAGTACTTC. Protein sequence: CATSRYNRDEQYF. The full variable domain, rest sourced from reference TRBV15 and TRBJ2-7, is DAMVIQNPRYQVTQFGKPVTLSCSQTLNHNVMYWYQQKSSQAPKLLFHYYDKDFNNEADTPDNFQSRRPNTSFCFLDIRSPGLGDTAMYLCATSRYNRDEQYFGPGTRLTVT.

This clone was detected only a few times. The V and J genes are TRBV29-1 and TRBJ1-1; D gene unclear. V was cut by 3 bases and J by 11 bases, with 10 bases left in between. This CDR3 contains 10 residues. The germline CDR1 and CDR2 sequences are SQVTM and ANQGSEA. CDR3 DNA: TGCAGCGTTGATGTGGAGAGGGCTTTCTTT. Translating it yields CSVDVERAFF.

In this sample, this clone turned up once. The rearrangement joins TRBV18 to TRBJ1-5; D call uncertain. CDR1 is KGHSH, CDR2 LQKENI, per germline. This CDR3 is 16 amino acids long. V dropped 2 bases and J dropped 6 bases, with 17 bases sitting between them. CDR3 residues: CASSPEIAGSGQPQHF. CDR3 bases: TGTGCCAGCTCACCAGAGATCGCAGGAAGCGGTCAGCCCCAGCATTTT.

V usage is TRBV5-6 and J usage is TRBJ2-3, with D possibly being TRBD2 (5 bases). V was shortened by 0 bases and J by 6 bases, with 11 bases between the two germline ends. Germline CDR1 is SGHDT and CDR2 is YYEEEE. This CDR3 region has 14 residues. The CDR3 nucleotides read TGTGCCAGCAGCTTGGTGGACTGGCCCGATACGCAGTATTTT. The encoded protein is CASSLVDWPDTQYF.

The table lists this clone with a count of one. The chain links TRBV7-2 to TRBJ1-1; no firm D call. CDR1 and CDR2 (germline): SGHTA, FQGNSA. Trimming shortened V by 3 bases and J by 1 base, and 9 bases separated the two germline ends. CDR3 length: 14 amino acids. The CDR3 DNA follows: TGTGCCAGCAGCTTGCAGTGGCAGAACACTGAAGCTTTCTTT. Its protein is CASSLQWQNTEAFF.

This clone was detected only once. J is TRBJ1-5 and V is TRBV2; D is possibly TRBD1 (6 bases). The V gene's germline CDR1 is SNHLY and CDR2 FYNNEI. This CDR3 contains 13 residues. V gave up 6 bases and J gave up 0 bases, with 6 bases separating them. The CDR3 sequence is CASRQGSNQPQHF. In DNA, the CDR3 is TGTGCCAGCAGACAGGGTAGCAATCAGCCCCAGCATTTT.

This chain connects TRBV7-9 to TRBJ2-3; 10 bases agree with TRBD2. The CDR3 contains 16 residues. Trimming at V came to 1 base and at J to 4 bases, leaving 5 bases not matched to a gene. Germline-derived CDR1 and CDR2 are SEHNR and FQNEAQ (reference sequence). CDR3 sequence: CASSLGTSGMADTQYF. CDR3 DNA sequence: TGTGCCAGCAGCTTAGGCACTAGCGGGATGGCAGATACGCAGTATTTT. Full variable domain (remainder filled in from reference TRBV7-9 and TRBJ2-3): DTGVSQNPRHKITKRGQNVTFRCDPISEHNRLYWYRQTLGQGPEFLTYFQNEAQLEKSRLLSDRFSAERPKGSFSTLEIQRTEQGDSAMYLCASSLGTSGMADTQYFGPGTRLTVL.

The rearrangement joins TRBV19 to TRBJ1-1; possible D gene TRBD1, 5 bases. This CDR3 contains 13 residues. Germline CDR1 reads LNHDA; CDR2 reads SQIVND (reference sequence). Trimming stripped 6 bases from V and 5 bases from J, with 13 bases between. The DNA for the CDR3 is TGTGCCAGTAGCTGGGGGGTCCGGACTGAAGCTTTCTTT. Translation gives CASSWGVRTEAFF.

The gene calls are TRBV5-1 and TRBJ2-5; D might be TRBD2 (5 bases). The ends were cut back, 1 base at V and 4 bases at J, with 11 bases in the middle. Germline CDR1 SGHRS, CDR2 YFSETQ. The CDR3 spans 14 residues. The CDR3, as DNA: TGCGCCAGCAGCTTGACTAGGCCAAGAGAGACCCAGTACTTC. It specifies CASSLTRPRETQYF.

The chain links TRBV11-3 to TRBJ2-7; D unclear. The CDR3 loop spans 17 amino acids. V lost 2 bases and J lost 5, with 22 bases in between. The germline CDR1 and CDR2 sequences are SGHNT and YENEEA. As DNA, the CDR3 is TGTGCCAGCAGCTTAAATGTCGCGTTTCGGGTGGTCCACGAGCAGTACTTC. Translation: CASSLNVAFRVVHEQYF. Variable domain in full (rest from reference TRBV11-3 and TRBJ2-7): EAGVVQSPRYKIIEKKQPVAFWCNPISGHNTLYWYLQNLGQGPELLIRYENEEAVDDSQLPKDRFSAERLKGVDSTLKIQPAELGDSAVYLCASSLNVAFRVVHEQYFGPGTRLTVT.

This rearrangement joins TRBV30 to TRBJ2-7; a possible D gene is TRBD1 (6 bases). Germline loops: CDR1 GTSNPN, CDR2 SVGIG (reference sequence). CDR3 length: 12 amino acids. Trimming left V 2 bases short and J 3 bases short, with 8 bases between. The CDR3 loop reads CAWSKTGYEQYF. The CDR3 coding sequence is TGTGCCTGGAGTAAGACAGGCTACGAGCAGTACTTC.